Below are 24 T cell receptor beta chains sequenced from a single sample in a study of blood T cell repertoires in COVID-19. TCRdb keeps only in-frame clones here, not all; method: immunoSEQ multiplex PCR. The data contain more than 250,000 clones, roughly nine tenths of them seen just once; the ten biggest clones take up around 3.6%. The sequencing input was peripheral blood. Source of these receptors: a man between 18 and 29 years old with active or convalescent COVID-19.

The chain is built from TRBV12-3 or TRBV12-4 and TRBJ2-2; D is undetermined. V lost 6 bases, J lost 6 bases, and 11 bases lay in between. The CDR3 is 13 amino acids. CDR3 protein: CASSLPGSGELFF. CDR3 in DNA: TGTGCCAGCAGCTTGCCGGGTTCCGGGGAGCTGTTTTTT.

The rearrangement links TRBV3-1 (or the pseudogene TRBV3-2) to TRBJ2-5, with 8 bases fitting TRBD2. Germline V gives CDR1 LGHDT, CDR2 YNNKEL (reference sequence). This CDR3 has 14 residues. V lost 4 bases to trimming and J lost 7 bases; unmatched junction nucleotides: 8. The chain's CDR3 is CASSLESAGGTQYF. Here the CDR3 DNA reads TGTGCCAGCAGCCTCGAGAGCGCGGGAGGGACCCAGTACTTC.

This chain joins TRBV6-5 and TRBJ2-6; D ambiguous. Germline V CDR1 and CDR2: MNHEY, SVGAGI. Trimming pared 9 bases from V and 0 bases from J, leaving 6 bases between. This CDR3 has 13 residues. The CDR3: CASGDSGANVLTF. In DNA, the CDR3 is TGTGCCAGTGGAGACTCTGGGGCCAACGTCCTGACTTTC.

This chain links TRBV9 with TRBJ2-5, with D possibly matching TRBD2 (6 bases). V lost 0 bases, J lost 7 bases, and 16 bases lay in between. The CDR3 contains 15 residues. Per the germline V gene, CDR1 is SGDLS and CDR2 is YYNGEE. Here the CDR3 reads CASSVGARGGGTQYF. CDR3 DNA sequence: TGTGCCAGCAGCGTAGGGGCGAGGGGAGGTGGGACCCAGTACTTC.

In nucleotides, the CDR3 is TGTGCCAGTAGTCCCCAGCGGGACCAGCCCCAGCATTTT. This translates into CASSPQRDQPQHF. V and J are TRBV19 and TRBJ1-5, with D possibly matching TRBD1 (5 bases). CDR1 and CDR2 from the germline V gene are LNHDA and SQIVND (reference sequence). V gave up 5 bases and J gave up 7 bases, with 12 bases separating them. The CDR3 length is 13 residues.

This chain joins TRBV7-2 and TRBJ1-6, with D possibly being TRBD1 (5 bases). V was cut by 5 bases and J by 0 bases, with 11 bases left in between. Germline CDR1 SGHTA, CDR2 FQGNSA. This CDR3 region has 16 residues. CDR3 in amino acids: CASSPQGSSYNSPLHF. Written as DNA, the CDR3 is TGTGCCAGCAGCCCCCAGGGAAGCTCCTATAATTCACCCCTCCACTTT.

The chain has TRBV19 and TRBJ2-7; 13 bases map to TRBD2. The CDR3 is 15 residues long. Germline V gives CDR1 LNHDA, CDR2 SQIVND (reference sequence). Trimming at V came to 4 bases and at J to 4 bases, leaving 4 bases not matched to a gene. CDR3: CASSNQGLAGYEQYF. The CDR3 nucleotides read TGTGCCAGTAGTAATCAGGGACTAGCGGGATACGAGCAGTACTTC. The entire variable domain, with the rest obtained from reference TRBV19 and TRBJ2-7, is as follows: DGGITQSPKYLFRKEGQNVTLSCEQNLNHDAMYWYRQDPGQGLRLIYYSQIVNDFQKGDIAEGYSVSREKKESFPLTVTSAQKNPTAFYLCASSNQGLAGYEQYFGPGTRLTVT.

The rearrangement links TRBV19 to TRBJ2-7; no clear D gene. V shed 3 bases and J shed 0 bases, with 12 bases lying between them. This CDR3 has 15 residues. Looked up from germline, CDR1 is LNHDA and CDR2 is SQIVND (reference sequence). Here the CDR3 reads CASSMARPSSYEQYF. DNA for the CDR3: TGTGCCAGTAGTATGGCGAGGCCAAGCTCCTACGAGCAGTACTTC.

This clone appeared once. The rearrangement uses TRBV7-9 and TRBJ2-1; 7 bases line up with TRBD2. CDR1 is SEHNR and CDR2 is FQNEAQ in the germline V gene (reference sequence). J lost 4 bases, V lost 8 bases, and 5 bases had no gene match. CDR3 length: 13 amino acids. The CDR3 coding sequence is TGTGCCAGCGGACGCGGGAGATACAATGAGCAGTTCTTC. This encodes CASGRGRYNEQFF.

V usage is TRBV6-5 and J usage is TRBJ2-7; no definite D call. CDR3 length equals 12 residues. The V end was cut by 6 bases, the J end by 3 bases, with 9 bases between. Looked up from germline, CDR1 is MNHEY and CDR2 is SVGAGI. The CDR3 loop reads CASRRRSYEQYF. As DNA, the CDR3 is TGTGCCAGCAGACGCAGAAGCTACGAGCAGTACTTC.

This clone was seen only a few times. The rearrangement uses TRBV5-1 and TRBJ1-1, with D hard to call. The CDR3 sequence is 15 residues long. Trimming removed 3 bases from V and 4 bases from J, with 16 bases in between. Looked up from germline, CDR1 is SGHRS and CDR2 is YFSETQ. DNA of the CDR3: TGCGCCAGCAGCTCGGCGGGCGGTGCAGGCACTGAAGCTTTCTTT. This codes for CASSSAGGAGTEAFF.

The chain recombines TRBV9 with TRBJ2-7; a possible D gene is TRBD2 (5 bases). This CDR3 region has 16 residues. Deletions cut 10 bases from V and 3 bases from J, with 26 bases between. Germline V gene data show CDR1 as SGDLS and CDR2 as YYNGEE. The CDR3: CARILRRPTRGYEQYF. Written as DNA, the CDR3 is TGTGCCCGAATCTTACGCCGGCCGACACGGGGCTACGAGCAGTACTTC.

V is TRBV6-1 and J is TRBJ1-2; 9 bases align to TRBD1. Per the germline V gene, CDR1 is MNHNS and CDR2 is SASEGT. V lost 1 base, J lost 4 bases, and 7 bases stayed unmatched. The CDR3 extends over 16 amino acids. CDR3 protein: CASSEVLGTGTYGYTF. CDR3 DNA sequence: TGTGCCAGCAGTGAAGTATTGGGGACAGGGACCTATGGCTACACCTTC.

CDR3 residues: CASSTTSRQETQYF. CDR3 nucleotide sequence: TGTGCCAGCAGCACGACTAGTCGTCAAGAGACCCAGTACTTC. J is TRBJ2-5 and V is TRBV9, with D perhaps matching TRBD2 (6 bases). The V end was cut by 4 bases, the J end by 2 bases, with 12 bases between. The germline gives CDR1 SGDLS, CDR2 YYNGEE. The CDR3 totals 14 residues.

This clone came up a few times. This sequence joins TRBV5-1 and TRBJ1-5; TRBD1 is a possible D gene (5 bases). Trimming left V 0 bases short and J 4 bases short, with 11 bases between. Germline V gives CDR1 SGHRS, CDR2 YFSETQ. CDR3 length: 15 amino acids. The CDR3 reads CASSLAGHGNQPQHF. CDR3 DNA: TGCGCCAGCAGCTTGGCAGGGCATGGAAATCAGCCCCAGCATTTT.

CDR3 nucleotides: TGTGCCAGCAGCCAAGGGTCTACTAGCGGGAGTTACAATGAGCAGTTCTTC. This sequence encodes CASSQGSTSGSYNEQFF. This chain links TRBV3-1 (or the pseudogene TRBV3-2) with TRBJ2-1, with 11 bases aligning to TRBD2. J lost 4 bases, V lost 1 base, and 6 bases had no gene match. The germline CDR1 and CDR2 sequences are LGHDT and YNNKEL (reference sequence). This CDR3 contains 17 residues.

The chain combines TRBV5-1 with TRBJ1-4, with 9 bases that match TRBD1. V lost 2 bases and J lost 8; bases outside the gene matches: 16. Germline CDR1 reads SGHRS; CDR2 reads YFSETQ. CDR3 size: 18 residues. The CDR3 spells CASSFRVPGQGRNEKLFF. In DNA form, the CDR3 reads TGCGCCAGCAGCTTCCGAGTCCCGGGACAGGGTCGGAACGAAAAACTGTTTTTT.

The chain uses TRBV5-4 and TRBJ2-3, with 8 bases lining up with TRBD2. CDR1 SGHNT and CDR2 YYREEE come from the germline V gene (reference sequence). The V gene end was trimmed by 4 bases and the J gene end by 0 bases; junction bases not matched to a gene: 4. The CDR3 has 15 amino acids. CDR3 DNA sequence: TGTGCCAGCAGCGAATCTAGCGGGAGCACAGATACGCAGTATTTT. Translating gives CASSESSGSTDTQYF. The entire variable domain, with the rest obtained from reference TRBV5-4 and TRBJ2-3, is as follows: ETGVTQSPTHLIKTRGQQVTLRCSSQSGHNTVSWYQQALGQGPQFIFQYYREEENGRGNFPPRFSGLQFPNYSSELNVNALELDDSALYLCASSESSGSTDTQYFGPGTRLTVL.

The chain links TRBV20-1 to TRBJ2-1; 14 bases fit TRBD2. CDR3 length: 16 amino acids. Looked up from germline, CDR1 is DFQATT and CDR2 is SNEGSKA (reference sequence). Trimming took 3 bases from V and 8 from J; bases not matched to a gene: 9. In DNA, the CDR3 is TGCAGTGCTAGTGGGGGACTAGCGGGAGAATGGTATGAGCAGTTCTTC. Protein product: CSASGGLAGEWYEQFF.

This clone was counted once. The V and J genes are TRBV6-5 and TRBJ2-5, with D possibly being TRBD2 (5 bases). This CDR3 is built from 13 residues. Germline V gene sequence: CDR1 MNHEY, CDR2 SVGAGI. Trimming stripped 8 bases from V and 4 bases from J, with 14 bases between. CDR3 bases: TGTGCCAGCCAACTAGGAGTGGCAGAGACCCAGTACTTC. The encoded protein is CASQLGVAETQYF.

The J gene is TRBJ2-7, the V gene TRBV2; D perhaps matches TRBD2 (6 bases). Germline CDR1 is SNHLY and CDR2 is FYNNEI. The V end was cut by 6 bases, the J end by 3 bases, with 12 bases between. The CDR3 covers 13 residues. The CDR3 DNA reads as TGTGCCAGCAGAGACTACGGGGGCTACGAGCAGTACTTC. Its translation is CASRDYGGYEQYF.

The chain has TRBV11-2 and TRBJ1-6; tentatively, D is TRBD1 (6 bases). The germline gives CDR1 SGHAT, CDR2 FQNNGV. This CDR3 has 15 amino acids. V lost 1 base and J 7 bases, leaving 11 bases between the germline ends. CDR3 DNA: TGTGCCAGCAGCTTAGGGAAGAGGGGGAATTCACCCCTCCACTTT. It translates to CASSLGKRGNSPLHF.

The chain employs TRBV6-5 and TRBJ1-6; 7 bases align to TRBD1. There are 15 residues in the CDR3. Looked up from germline, CDR1 is MNHEY and CDR2 is SVGAGI. J gave up 8 bases and V 4 bases, and 8 bases lay outside the gene matches. CDR3 coding DNA: TGTGCCAGCAGTTTCGCCGGACAGGTTTATTCACCCCTCCACTTT. Encoded protein: CASSFAGQVYSPLHF.

This clone was picked up one time. This chain links TRBV19 with TRBJ1-3; maybe TRBD1 (5 bases). The CDR3 is made up of 15 amino acids. Germline V gene sequence: CDR1 LNHDA, CDR2 SQIVND (reference sequence). Trimming pared 2 bases from V and 0 bases from J, leaving 8 bases between. The CDR3 DNA reads TGTGCCAGTAGTATACAGGGCTACTCTGGAAACACCATATATTTT. This translates into CASSIQGYSGNTIYF.